This T cell receptor (beta chain) is drawn from a study of T cells in Graves' hyperthyroidism and ophthalmopathy. Study-level points and caveats: A model of 13 V-J features distinguished ophthalmopathy from stable hyperthyroidism.

RNA transcripts provided the source from which TCR beta CDR3 regions were amplified. The HTBI primer set drove a first-round RT-PCR of the TCR CDR3. MiXCR, applied by TCRdb to the multiplex PCR reads, yields one record per CDR3 protein. The sample lists about 590,000 distinct CDR3 sequences; around 14% were seen once. V was clipped by 4 bases and J by 5 bases; unmatched bases: 6. Per the germline V gene, CDR1 is MGHDK and CDR2 is SYGVNS. CDR3 length equals 14 residues. The table lists this clonotype with a few counts. No antigen is known for it. Hyperthyroidism, newly diagnosed and lasting under 2 months, affected patients aged 18 to 65. The PBMCs studied were ones that came from about 10 ml fresh peripheral blood.

This chain connects TRBV25-1 to TRBJ2-5; 8 bases line up with TRBD2. This TCR came from a woman aged 30 to 39 with Graves' hyperthyroidism. The specimen was blood. The CDR3, as DNA: TGTGCCAGCAGTGGTAGCGGGATGGCGGAGACCCAGTACTTC. The encoded protein is CASSGSGMAETQYF. Drawing the rest from reference TRBV25-1 and TRBJ2-5, the complete variable domain is EADIYQTPRYLVIGTGKKITLECSQTMGHDKMYWYQQDPGMELHLIHYSYGVNSTEKGDLSSESTVSRIRTEHFPLTLESARPSHTSQYLCASSGSGMAETQYFGPGTRLLVL.